This section outlines one TCR beta chain sequence together with its context. Antigen unknown. The assay was immunoSEQ multiplex PCR, and TCRdb's table has in-frame clones only and misses some. Of some 60,000 clones listed, about 90% were seen once; the top ten hold about 1.4%. This entry comes from a study of a mutant IDH1 vaccine in newly diagnosed glioma. Study details: Vaccination of patients was performed eight times, in weeks 1, 3, 5, 7, 11, 15, 19 and 23. Treatment recipients were about 60% male and around 40% female, and their mean age was roughly 40 years.

Time point in this sample: week 23, last vaccination. In every dose of vaccine, 300 ug of mutant IDH1 20-mer peptide was given alongside topical imiquimod. This CDR3 region has 14 residues. Germline CDR1 and CDR2: SGHTA and FQGNSA. Trimming pared 0 bases from V and 10 bases from J, leaving 13 bases between. This TCR derives from a man in his forties with glioma. Source: PBMCs, taken from a glioma patient whose treatment included an IDH1 peptide vaccine. The J gene is TRBJ2-1, the V gene TRBV7-2, with D tentatively TRBD1 (5 bases). The CDR3 coding sequence is TGTGCCAGCAGCTTAGCGCGTGGGGCGAGGGAGCAGTTCTTC. Encoded protein: CASSLARGAREQFF.